This passage covers 26 T cell receptor beta chains from one sample sequenced in a study of shared clonotypes between healthy human individuals. TCRdb's table, derived via immunoSEQ multiplex PCR, lists solely in-frame clones and lacks some. The table shows about 470,000 clones, with 70% to 80% occurring only once. The sample taken for sequencing was PBMCs. Every receptor here comes from a woman between 40 and 50 years old in good health. Some clones in this sample may be carry-over from other donors' samples.

The chain joins TRBV11-2 to TRBJ2-3; the D is unclear. The CDR3 has 14 amino acids. Per the germline V gene, CDR1 is SGHAT and CDR2 is FQNNGV. The V and J ends lost 1 base and 0 bases respectively, with 5 bases between them. In DNA form, the CDR3 reads TGTGCCAGCAGCTTAGCCACTAGCACAGATACGCAGTATTTT. Its translation: CASSLATSTDTQYF.

This rearrangement joins TRBV7-9 to TRBJ1-2; 7 bases line up with TRBD1. CDR3 size: 13 residues. V trimming: 5 bases; J trimming: 8 bases; junction bases outside the gene matches: 8. Per the germline V gene, CDR1 is SEHNR and CDR2 is FQNEAQ (reference sequence). The DNA for the CDR3 is TGTGCCAGCAGCCCCGAGGGGGCCGCGGGCTACACCTTC. Its translation is CASSPEGAAGYTF.

CDR3 sequence (DNA): TGCGCCAGCAGCTACGGGACCTTCAGGTCCAACGTCCTGACTTTC. This translates into CASSYGTFRSNVLTF. The chain is built from TRBV5-1 and TRBJ2-6; tentatively, D is TRBD1 or TRBD2 (5 bases each). Germline loops: CDR1 SGHRS, CDR2 YFSETQ. Deletions cut 3 bases from V and 8 bases from J, with 15 bases between. The CDR3 is made up of 15 amino acids.

The chain is built from TRBV29-1 and TRBJ1-2; D not certain. The germline V and J ends were trimmed by 4 bases and 4 bases, with 10 bases remaining between them. The CDR3 extends over 12 amino acids. Germline V gene lookup returns CDR1 SQVTM and CDR2 ANQGSEA. CDR3 coding DNA: TGCAGCGTTGTAAGCCAGATCTATGGCTACACCTTC. Protein product: CSVVSQIYGYTF.

The chain combines TRBV4-1 with TRBJ1-1; perhaps TRBD1 as D (5 bases). The CDR3 is 14 residues long. V lost 4 bases and J lost 3, with 12 bases in between. The germline V gene has CDR1 MGHRA and CDR2 YSYEKL. The CDR3 sequence is CASSPGGADTEAFF. As DNA, the CDR3 is TGCGCCAGCAGCCCGGGTGGGGCGGACACTGAAGCTTTCTTT.

V and J are TRBV5-1 and TRBJ2-7; 9 bases agree with TRBD2. V lost 4 bases and J lost 3; bases outside the gene matches: 5. The germline V gene encodes CDR1 SGHRS and CDR2 YFSETQ. There are 14 residues in the CDR3. The CDR3 loop reads CASSVTSGNYEQYF. The CDR3 nucleotides are TGCGCCAGCAGCGTGACTAGCGGCAACTACGAGCAGTACTTC.

The CDR3 spells CASRPDRGSNQPQHF. The CDR3 coding sequence is TGTGCCAGCAGACCGGACAGGGGTAGCAATCAGCCCCAGCATTTT. The chain is built from TRBV2 and TRBJ1-5, with 9 bases fitting TRBD1. Germline V gene sequence: CDR1 SNHLY, CDR2 FYNNEI. V shed 6 bases and J 0 bases; nucleotides not matched to a gene: 3. The CDR3 extends over 15 amino acids.

This clone was seen a handful of times. This sequence joins TRBV28 and TRBJ1-1; no definite D call. CDR3 length equals 13 residues. Germline CDR1 is MDHEN and CDR2 is SYDVKM. Trimming pared 3 bases from V and 1 base from J, leaving 6 bases between. CDR3 DNA: TGTGCCAGCAGTTTGACGAGGAACACTGAAGCTTTCTTT. Its translation is CASSLTRNTEAFF.

The CDR3 nucleotides read TGTGCCTGGACGACGACCAAGTATGGGGTAGCGGGAGACTACGAGCAGTACTTC. Its protein product is CAWTTTKYGVAGDYEQYF. The chain joins TRBV30 to TRBJ2-5; 9 nucleotides match TRBD2. The J call is doubtful: the DNA matches TRBJ2-7 better. Germline values: CDR1 GTSNPN, CDR2 SVGIG (reference sequence). The CDR3 extends over 18 amino acids.

The chain joins TRBV30 to TRBJ2-3, with no clear D. The CDR3 totals 15 residues. V shed 2 bases and J shed 0 bases, with 12 bases lying between them. CDR1 GTSNPN and CDR2 SVGIG come from the germline V gene (reference sequence). CDR3 coding DNA: TGTGCCTGGAGTTTAATTGTGGCAAGCACAGATACGCAGTATTTT. The encoded protein is CAWSLIVASTDTQYF.

This clone was observed a few times. The chain joins TRBV27 to TRBJ2-7, with 7 bases fitting TRBD1. V shed 8 bases, J shed 7 bases, and the junction held 11 bases outside the gene matches. The length of the CDR3 is 13 residues. The germline V gene encodes CDR1 MNHEY and CDR2 SMNVEV (reference sequence). CDR3 region: CASRFTGTVEQYF. As DNA, the CDR3 is TGTGCCAGCCGATTCACCGGGACAGTTGAGCAGTACTTC.

Concerning this clone itself: The sample carries other DNA sequences with the same CDR3. The chain links TRBV7-3 to TRBJ2-7, with TRBD2 matching 12 bases. This CDR3 has 14 amino acids. Looked up from germline, CDR1 is SGHTA and CDR2 is FQGTGA. The trim removed 3 bases at V and 3 bases at J, leaving 0 bases unmatched. CDR3 in amino acids: CASSLTSGSYEQYF. The CDR3 coding sequence is TGTGCCAGCAGCTTGACTAGCGGGAGCTACGAGCAGTACTTC.

As concerns this clone: Additional DNA sequences in this sample encode the identical CDR3. The rearrangement uses TRBV5-1 and TRBJ2-3; 7 positions match TRBD2. V dropped 0 bases and J dropped 0; count of bases not matched to a gene: 4. This CDR3 has 16 residues. Looked up from germline, CDR1 is SGHRS and CDR2 is YFSETQ. The CDR3 region has the DNA TGCGCCAGCAGCTTGGGACTAGCCACTAGCACAGATACGCAGTATTTT. Its protein product is CASSLGLATSTDTQYF.

In its sample, this clone was seen a few times. The rearrangement uses TRBV28 and TRBJ1-1; no reliable D call. There are 10 residues in the CDR3. Germline lookup yields CDR1 MDHEN and CDR2 SYDVKM. This CDR3 is CGSVGTEAFF. CDR3 in DNA: TGTGGGTCAGTGGGAACTGAAGCTTTCTTT.

CDR3 sequence: CASSIRRGKGETQYF. As DNA, the CDR3 is TGTGCCAGTAGTATTAGGAGGGGGAAGGGAGAGACCCAGTACTTC. The chain links TRBV19 to TRBJ2-5; D could derive from TRBD1 or TRBD2 (6 bases each). This CDR3 spans 15 amino acids. V shed 3 bases and J shed 4 bases, with 15 bases lying between them. The V gene's germline CDR1 is LNHDA and CDR2 SQIVND (reference sequence).

CDR3 protein: CASRNRAGVGGEQYF. CDR3 sequence (DNA): TGTGCCAGCAGGAATAGGGCGGGAGTAGGAGGGGAGCAGTACTTC. This chain joins TRBV6-1 and TRBJ2-7, with TRBD2 identical over 7 bases. Germline V gene lookup returns CDR1 MNHNS and CDR2 SASEGT. Germline trimming cut 6 bases from V and 7 bases from J; bases unmatched to any gene: 15. This CDR3 spans 15 amino acids.

This clone was seen a handful of times. This chain connects TRBV10-1 to TRBJ2-7; D is perhaps TRBD1 (5 bases). This CDR3 is built from 13 residues. Looked up from germline, CDR1 is WNHNN and CDR2 is SYGVQD (reference sequence). Trimming left V 6 bases short and J 9 bases short, with 18 bases between. The CDR3 loop reads CASSPGLPTMQYF. In DNA, the CDR3 is TGCGCCAGCAGCCCAGGGCTTCCTACGATGCAGTACTTC.

This clone was observed a few times. This rearrangement joins TRBV2 to TRBJ1-5; tentative D call: TRBD1 (6 bases). V dropped 6 bases and J dropped 2 bases, with 14 bases sitting between them. The CDR3 has 15 amino acids. Germline V gene sequence: CDR1 SNHLY, CDR2 FYNNEI. Here the CDR3 DNA reads TGTGCCAGCAGGCTACAGGGAGAGGGCAATCAGCCCCAGCATTTT. Amino acids: CASRLQGEGNQPQHF.

The rearrangement joins TRBV7-3 to TRBJ2-2; 10 bases agree with TRBD1. V trimming: 5 bases; J trimming: 3 bases; junction bases outside the gene matches: 6. The germline V gene encodes CDR1 SGHTA and CDR2 FQGTGA. This CDR3 is built from 16 residues. CDR3 in amino acids: CASSMSGTGDTGELFF. CDR3 nucleotides: TGTGCCAGCAGCATGTCCGGGACAGGGGACACCGGGGAGCTGTTTTTT.

To note about this clone: Being one base from a much bigger clone, this may be a read error. This sample includes further DNA sequences coding for the same CDR3. This chain links TRBV30 with TRBJ1-1; no reliable D call. Germline V CDR1 and CDR2: GTSNPN, SVGIG (reference sequence). This CDR3 has 17 amino acids. CDR3 loop: CAWSASLTSTLGTEAFF. The CDR3 DNA reads as TGTGCCTGGAGCGCCAGTCTTACCTCAACCTTGGGCACTGAGGCTTTCTTT.

The V and J genes are TRBV5-1 and TRBJ2-7; TRBD1 aligns across 7 bases. Germline V gene data show CDR1 as SGHRS and CDR2 as YFSETQ. The CDR3 sequence is 15 residues long. V lost 3 bases to trimming and J lost 0 bases; unmatched junction nucleotides: 6. The CDR3 protein is CASSSNRGSSYEQYF. The CDR3 coding sequence is TGCGCCAGCAGCTCAAACAGGGGCAGCTCCTACGAGCAGTACTTC.

A few counts support this clone. The chain combines TRBV30 with TRBJ2-4; D assignment may be TRBD1 or TRBD2 (5 bases each). This CDR3 has 13 residues. CDR1 is GTSNPN and CDR2 is SVGIG in the germline V gene (reference sequence). V was cut by 3 bases and J by 7 bases, with 13 bases left in between. CDR3 in DNA: TGTGCCTGGAGAAGCCGGGGCGCTAACATTCAGTACTTC. Residues: CAWRSRGANIQYF.

For this clone: A far larger clone is one nucleotide away, so this likely arose from a read error. V and J are TRBV7-3 and TRBJ1-2, with 9 bases matching TRBD1. CDR3 size: 16 residues. Germline values: CDR1 SGHTA, CDR2 FQGTGA. The CDR3 DNA is TGTGCCAGCAGCCGAAGTTGGGACAGGGTTAACTATGGCCACACCTTC. Protein product: CASSRSWDRVNYGHTF. The whole variable domain, remainder taken from reference TRBV7-3 and TRBJ1-2, is GAGVSQTPSNKVTEKGKYVELRCDPISGHTALYWYRQSLGQGPEFLIYFQGTGAADDSGLPNDRFFAVRPEGSVSTLKIQRTERGDSAVYLCASSRSWDRVNYGHTFGSGTRLTVV.

The CDR3 region is CASSSDRVSETQYF. For the CDR3, the DNA is TGTGCCAGCAGTTCAGACAGGGTGTCGGAGACCCAGTACTTC. The J gene is TRBJ2-5, the V gene TRBV27, with TRBD1 matching over 7 bases. Trimming cost V 4 bases and J 5 bases; bases outside gene matches: 7. CDR1 and CDR2 (germline): MNHEY, SMNVEV (reference sequence). The CDR3 is 14 residues long.

This clone was recorded a few times. The V gene is TRBV25-1, the J gene TRBJ1-1; D is undetermined. Trimming removed 7 bases from V and 1 base from J, with 19 bases in between. CDR1 and CDR2 from the germline V gene are MGHDK and SYGVNS. CDR3 length: 16 residues. The DNA of the CDR3 is TGTGCCAGCACCCCGAACCTAGGAGGTGAGAACACTGAAGCTTTCTTT. This sequence encodes CASTPNLGGENTEAFF.

This clone was observed once. This chain uses TRBV19 with TRBJ2-7; 7 bases map to TRBD1. The CDR3 runs 15 residues. V dropped 3 bases and J dropped 5; count of bases not matched to a gene: 10. Germline CDR1 LNHDA, CDR2 SQIVND (reference sequence). CDR3 residues: CASSMPRQGIHEQYF. In DNA form, the CDR3 reads TGTGCCAGTAGTATGCCACGACAGGGTATTCACGAGCAGTACTTC.